A single sample is the source of the 27 T cell receptor beta chains below, sequenced in a study of blood T cell repertoires in COVID-19. Clones were sequenced by immunoSEQ multiplex PCR, and TCRdb holds only the in-frame ones, with some missing. Counted here are 40,000 to 45,000 clones, approximately 88% occurring once; the ten biggest clones make up about 22%. The sequencing input was peripheral blood. Receptor source: a man aged 45-60 years with active COVID-19.

The chain has TRBV7-3 and TRBJ2-3; D possibly corresponds to TRBD2 (5 bases). Germline V CDR1 and CDR2: SGHTA, FQGTGA. This CDR3 is 15 amino acids long. Deletions cut 4 bases from V and 8 bases from J, with 19 bases between. As DNA, the CDR3 is TGTGCCAGCAGCTCCGACTCATCCCCGGGAAGTACGCAGTATTTT. Its protein product is CASSSDSSPGSTQYF.

The chain combines TRBV5-1 with TRBJ2-6; 8 nucleotides line up with TRBD1. CDR1 and CDR2 from the germline V gene are SGHRS and YFSETQ. Trimming at V came to 0 bases and at J to 2 bases, leaving 1 base not matched to a gene. The CDR3 covers 16 residues. The CDR3 DNA reads as TGCGCCAGCAGCTTGGAGGACAGGGCTGGGGCCAACGTCCTGACTTTC. Its translation: CASSLEDRAGANVLTF.

The table lists this clone with a few counts. This chain joins TRBV6-5 and TRBJ2-5, with 9 bases aligning to TRBD1. CDR1 MNHEY and CDR2 SVGAGI come from the germline V gene. With 2 bases clipped from V and 4 bases from J, the junction kept 2 bases outside the gene matches. This CDR3 has 14 amino acids. Written as DNA, the CDR3 is TGTGCCAGCAGTTACGGGACAGGGCGAGAGACCCAGTACTTC. This encodes CASSYGTGRETQYF.

The V gene is TRBV5-8, the J gene TRBJ1-1; D gene unclear. Germline assignment: CDR1 SGHTS and CDR2 YDEGEE. Trimming pared 4 bases from V and 2 bases from J, leaving 12 bases between. The CDR3 runs to 14 residues. Here the CDR3 DNA reads TGTGCCAGCAGCCCAGTACACATTAACACTGAAGCTTTCTTT. This encodes CASSPVHINTEAFF.

This chain uses TRBV7-6 with TRBJ2-5, with D possibly being TRBD2 (6 bases). The length of the CDR3 is 15 residues. CDR1 SGHVS and CDR2 FNYEAQ come from the germline V gene. V shed 1 base and J shed 5 bases, with 14 bases lying between them. The CDR3 loop is CASSLESGVRETQYF. CDR3 nucleotide sequence: TGTGCCAGCAGCTTAGAATCGGGGGTTCGGGAGACCCAGTACTTC.

The rearrangement links TRBV12-1 to TRBJ2-1; the D call of TRBD2 is as the table states it, not checked on the DNA. TRBV12-1 constitutes a pseudogene. CDR3 size: 16 residues. The CDR3 DNA reads TGTGCCAGCAGCCCGCGGACTAGTATAATTCACAATGAGCAGTTCTTC. Residues: CASSPRTSIIHNEQFF.

The V and J genes are TRBV7-2 and TRBJ1-2; TRBD1 aligns across 8 bases. CDR3 size: 12 residues. Germline-derived CDR1 and CDR2 are SGHTA and FQGNSA. V lost 5 bases, J lost 7 bases, and 3 bases stayed unmatched. The CDR3 DNA is TGTGCCAGCAGCGCGGACAGGGCTGGCTACACCTTC. As protein: CASSADRAGYTF. The full variable domain, with the rest looked up from reference TRBV7-2 and TRBJ1-2, is GAGVSQSPSNKVTEKGKDVELRCDPISGHTALYWYRQSLGQGLEFLIYFQGNSAPDKSGLPSDRFSAERTGGSVSTLTIQRTQQEDSAVYLCASSADRAGYTFGSGTRLTVV.

J is TRBJ2-7 and V is TRBV24-1; D is ambiguous. Germline V CDR1 and CDR2: KGHDR, SFDVKD. This CDR3 is built from 13 residues. Trimming removed 2 bases at V and 4 bases at J, with 8 bases between. The CDR3 DNA reads TGTGCCACCAGTGATTCAGGCCCATACGAGCAGTACTTC. This codes for CATSDSGPYEQYF.

This chain joins TRBV28 and TRBJ2-2, with 11 bases fitting TRBD1. The CDR3 length is 19 residues. Trimming took 5 bases from V and 7 from J; bases not matched to a gene: 18. Looked up from germline, CDR1 is MDHEN and CDR2 is SYDVKM. CDR3 sequence: CASSMDRGRGSLLGGELFF. The CDR3 DNA sequence: TGTGCCAGCAGTATGGACAGGGGGCGCGGAAGTCTCCTTGGCGGGGAGCTGTTTTTT.

The chain recombines TRBV15 with TRBJ1-1; D is ambiguous. The V gene's germline CDR1 is LNHNV and CDR2 YYDKDF (reference sequence). CDR3 size: 14 residues. V lost 1 base and J 1 base, leaving 7 bases between the germline ends. The CDR3 reads CATSRGHRNTEAFF. CDR3 DNA sequence: TGTGCCACCAGCAGAGGACACAGGAACACTGAAGCTTTCTTT. Full variable domain (outside the CDR3, taken from reference TRBV15 and TRBJ1-1): DAMVIQNPRYQVTQFGKPVTLSCSQTLNHNVMYWYQQKSSQAPKLLFHYYDKDFNNEADTPDNFQSRRPNTSFCFLDIRSPGLGDTAMYLCATSRGHRNTEAFFGQGTRLTVV.

The chain joins TRBV11-2 to TRBJ2-5; 11 nucleotides align to TRBD2. The germline CDR1 and CDR2 sequences are SGHAT and FQNNGV. The CDR3 sequence is 17 residues long. With V trimmed by 3 bases and J by 5 bases, 11 bases remained unmatched. The CDR3 reads CASSLVTSGSTGETQYF. The CDR3 DNA reads TGTGCCAGCAGCTTGGTCACTAGCGGGAGTACAGGGGAGACCCAGTACTTC. Full variable domain (rest looked up from reference TRBV11-2 and TRBJ2-5): EAGVAQSPRYKIIEKRQSVAFWCNPISGHATLYWYQQILGQGPKLLIQFQNNGVVDDSQLPKDRFSAERLKGVDSTLKIQPAKLEDSAVYLCASSLVTSGSTGETQYFGPGTRLLVL.

J is TRBJ1-4 and V is TRBV5-6, with a tentative D call TRBD1 (6 bases). This CDR3 region has 15 residues. Trimming shortened V by 1 base and J by 8 bases, and 15 bases separated the two germline ends. Germline V gene data show CDR1 as SGHDT and CDR2 as YYEEEE. This chain's CDR3 is CASSLTNRDREKLFF. The CDR3, as DNA: TGTGCCAGCAGCTTGACCAACAGGGACCGGGAAAAACTGTTTTTT.

The rearrangement uses TRBV27 and TRBJ1-2; perhaps TRBD1 as D (5 bases). Trimming stripped 6 bases from V and 3 bases from J, with 11 bases between. The germline CDR1 and CDR2 sequences are MNHEY and SMNVEV (reference sequence). The length of the CDR3 is 13 residues. The CDR3 DNA sequence: TGTGCCAGCAGGGAGGGGACCCACTATGGCTACACCTTC. This sequence encodes CASREGTHYGYTF.

The chain joins TRBV27 to TRBJ2-5, with D hard to call. V was shortened by 0 bases and J by 4 bases, with 6 bases between the two germline ends. Germline CDR1 reads MNHEY; CDR2 reads SMNVEV (reference sequence). CDR3 length equals 13 residues. The CDR3 here is CASSLSELETQYF. The CDR3 DNA follows: TGTGCCAGCAGTTTATCGGAGTTAGAGACCCAGTACTTC.

This clone appeared a few times. The chain joins TRBV10-1 to TRBJ2-2; 10 positions match TRBD1. Trimming took 2 bases from V and 5 from J; bases not matched to a gene: 2. Per germline, CDR1 WNHNN and CDR2 SYGVQD (reference sequence). The CDR3 sequence is 15 residues long. The DNA for the CDR3 is TGCGCCAGCAGTGAGGGGACAGGGGAAACCGGGGAGCTGTTTTTT. Translated: CASSEGTGETGELFF.

This clone occurred once. V is TRBV28 and J is TRBJ2-7; D remains unclear. Germline lookup yields CDR1 MDHEN and CDR2 SYDVKM. This CDR3 has 11 amino acids. V was cut by 3 bases and J by 3 bases, with 3 bases left in between. As DNA, the CDR3 is TGTGCCAGCAGTTTCGGCTACGAGCAGTACTTC. Translating gives CASSFGYEQYF.

This chain uses TRBV11-3 with TRBJ1-1; a weak D match, TRBD1 (5 bases). There are 15 residues in the CDR3. Germline assignment: CDR1 SGHNT and CDR2 YENEEA. With 0 bases removed from V and 3 bases from J, the gap between germline ends came to 11 bases. The CDR3 protein is CASSLDPGGYTEAFF. CDR3 DNA: TGTGCCAGCAGCTTAGATCCGGGGGGTTACACTGAAGCTTTCTTT.

The chain has TRBV6-2 or TRBV6-3 and TRBJ1-1; 12 bases are shared with TRBD1. Germline loops: CDR1 MNHEY, CDR2 SVGEGT. This CDR3 contains 15 residues. The V segment lost 5 bases and the J segment 8 bases; nucleotides outside the gene matches: 9. The CDR3 spells CASSGPGQGAAEAFF. DNA of the CDR3: TGTGCCAGCAGTGGCCCGGGACAGGGGGCGGCGGAAGCTTTCTTT.

The J gene is TRBJ1-2, the V gene TRBV6-6, with unresolved D. This CDR3 is built from 15 residues. Trimming pared 0 bases from V and 8 bases from J, leaving 16 bases between. Germline V gene data show CDR1 as MNHNY and CDR2 as SVGAGI (reference sequence). The CDR3 DNA is TGTGCCAGCAGTTACTCCGTCGGCGGAAACTCAGGCTACACCTTC. It translates to CASSYSVGGNSGYTF.

The chain employs TRBV9 and TRBJ2-4, with unresolved D. Per germline, CDR1 SGDLS and CDR2 YYNGEE. The CDR3 covers 14 residues. V was cut by 0 bases and J by 0 bases, with 4 bases left in between. The CDR3 DNA reads TGTGCCAGCAGCGTAGACTTAGCCAAAAACATTCAGTACTTC. This gives the protein CASSVDLAKNIQYF.

The chain employs TRBV30 and TRBJ2-1, with D tentatively TRBD1 (5 bases). CDR1 and CDR2 from the germline V gene are GTSNPN and SVGIG (reference sequence). The CDR3 is made up of 13 amino acids. V shed 5 bases and J shed 3 bases, with 11 bases lying between them. The CDR3 spells CAWGYQGYNEQFF. The CDR3 nucleotides read TGTGCCTGGGGGTACCAGGGCTACAATGAGCAGTTCTTC. The whole variable domain, remainder taken from reference TRBV30 and TRBJ2-1, is SQTIHQWPATLVQPVGSPLSLECTVEGTSNPNLYWYRQAAGRGLQLLFYSVGIGQISSEVPQNLSASRPQDRQFILSSKKLLLSDSGFYLCAWGYQGYNEQFFGPGTRLTVL.

This clone appeared a single time. The chain couples TRBV18 to TRBJ2-1, with D unclear. The length of the CDR3 is 14 residues. Between the trimmed V and J ends, which lost 3 bases and 2 bases, there was a span of 8 bases. The germline V gene encodes CDR1 KGHSH and CDR2 LQKENI. The CDR3 loop reads CASSPEPPYNEQFF. Here the CDR3 DNA reads TGTGCCAGCTCACCGGAGCCTCCCTACAATGAGCAGTTCTTC.

The chain combines TRBV7-9 with TRBJ2-7; weak D call: TRBD2 (6 bases). V was clipped by 8 bases and J by 3 bases, with 17 bases between them. Germline V gives CDR1 SEHNR, CDR2 FQNEAQ (reference sequence). This CDR3 is built from 14 residues. CDR3 coding DNA: TGTGCCAGCGAATCGGGAGCTAGCATCTACGAGCAGTACTTC. Encoded protein: CASESGASIYEQYF.

The CDR3 loop reads CASSLVPADTQYF. The CDR3 nucleotides read TGCGCCAGCAGCTTGGTACCGGCAGATACGCAGTATTTT. This sequence joins TRBV5-1 and TRBJ2-3; D gene uncertain. Trimming removed 0 bases from V and 4 bases from J, with 6 bases in between. Germline-derived CDR1 and CDR2 are SGHRS and YFSETQ. The CDR3 runs 13 residues.

CDR3 coding DNA: TGTGCCAGCAGCGTAGGTCTGGGACAGGGGGTCTACGAGCAGTACTTC. It codes for CASSVGLGQGVYEQYF. V usage is TRBV9 and J usage is TRBJ2-7; TRBD1 matches 11 bases. The CDR3 has 16 residues. V lost 0 bases and J lost 3; bases outside the gene matches: 5. CDR1 is SGDLS, CDR2 YYNGEE, per germline.

As to this clone: At one boundary the junction diverges from the germline segment, which might be a read error. The chain employs TRBV6-1 and TRBJ2-4, with D uncertain. The CDR3 consists of 13 residues. CDR1 is MNHNS, CDR2 SASEGT, per germline. The CDR3 region has the DNA TGTGCCAGCAGTGAAGCGCTCCCAGCGAGCCCCCCCTTC. Amino acids: CASSEALPASPPF.

The V and J genes are TRBV6-5 and TRBJ2-7, with TRBD2 matching 8 bases. Trimming removed 5 bases from V and 4 bases from J; junction bases left unmatched: 10. This CDR3 spans 15 amino acids. CDR1 MNHEY and CDR2 SVGAGI come from the germline V gene. For the CDR3, the DNA is TGTGCCAGCAGTACCGGGGGGGGCCTTTCTTACGAGCAGTACTTC. This codes for CASSTGGGLSYEQYF.